This section outlines one TCR beta chain sequence together with its context. The target of this receptor is not known. Nothing much larger sits one base from this clone, and base qualities are not available. Other DNA sequences within the sample encode an identical CDR3. This entry comes from a study of T cells in localized non-small cell lung cancer (dated by TCRdb to 2020 to 2021). Study-level background: The study analyzed T cell repertoires of 236 early-stage NSCLC patients, comparing tumors and uninvolved tumor-adjacent lungs. Of the NSCLC patients, about 130 were male and some 97 were female, and the mean age was about 69 years. The cohort comprised under 250 treatment-naïve NSCLC patients with resected, localized lung tumors. Broader findings and caveats from the paper: Because multi-region tumor sequencing was not done, intratumor heterogeneity could not be ruled out. Because of the exploratory design, TCR variables were selected using unadjusted p-values without false-discovery rate correction. Higher T cell density in blood was associated with longer overall survival, whereas higher clonality in adjacent lung was associated with shorter survival. Uninvolved tumor-adjacent lung showed the highest T cell clonality, higher than tumor, which suggests more focused antigenic responses in the uninvolved tumor-adjacent lung. Of the top 100 tumor clones, a median of 57 were detected in paired uninvolved adjacent lung; approximately 30 were also among that lung's top 100.

Taken from cysteine to phenylalanine, the CDR3 has 14 residues. The only DNA kept is the CDR3, 42 bases in frame from the first base. V loses 0 bases at its end and J loses 8 bases; junction bases beyond the gene matches: 4. Taken from the germline V gene, the CDR1 and CDR2 loops are KGHSH and LQKENI. At diagnosis, tumor, uninvolved tumor-adjacent lung and peripheral blood were collected and then preserved as a mix of FFPE and fresh-frozen material. For TCR repertoire profiling, the blood samples were analyzed as peripheral blood mononuclear cells. TCR beta CDR3 regions were sequenced from DNA using the immunoSEQ Assay. On the authors' methods: T cell density was computed as TCR beta template counts normalized to usable DNA estimated by amplifying housekeeping genes. Richness was estimated using the preseqR package, with extrapolation to 400,000 templates for PBMC samples and to 120,000 templates for tissue samples. Clonality was defined as one minus Pielou's evenness. Differential abundance testing on productive amino-acid clonotypes, with a minimum total count of 5 and an alpha of 0.1, was used to identify tissue-enriched TCRs. The Jaccard Index and the Morisita Overlap Index were used to measure how much the repertoires overlapped between compartments. GLIPH grouped TCR beta CDR3s together with public tetramer-defined viral CDR3s, and a viral motif had to include at least three viral sequences and show V-gene enrichment. TCRdb stores this immuneACCESS table with in-frame sequences only. Part of the clones is absent; in the studies checked, under half of the shortfall reflects unresolved V genes, and no reason is known for the rest. Clone size and the V and J calls come from that table; the DNA yielded D and trimming. This sample holds roughly 15,000 clones; roughly 84% were observed only once. Roughly 20% of the sample is held by the ten biggest clonotypes.

The starting material was peripheral blood, obtained before any cancer treatment. The TCR sequence derives from a male donor at least 60 years old with stage I lung adenocarcinoma. Rearrangement joined TRBV18 to TRBJ1-2, and 9 bases in between align with TRBD1. The CDR3 region has the sequence CASSPPGGQGGYTF. The DNA sequence is given as TGTGCCAGCTCACCACCGGGAGGACAGGGGGGCTACACCTTC.